This is a list of T cell receptor beta chains from one sample in a study of blood T cell repertoires in COVID-19. The method was immunoSEQ multiplex PCR; TCRdb's version includes in-frame clones alone and lacks a portion of them. This table has approximately 240,000 clones, about 93% appearing once. The sequencing input was PBMCs or T cells enriched from blood (not recorded which). These receptors were obtained from a young woman who had recovered from COVID-19. Both conserved end residues are part of each CDR3. A D gene is named only where the DNA matches it firmly. Not all rows give a size; the values are once, few, many and, for expanded clones, a class.

J gene | clone size | CDR3 length | D gene | V gene | CDR3 protein | CDR3 DNA
TRBJ2-7 | once | 14 | TRBD2 | TRBV10-3 | CAIMGTSGAYEQYF | TGTGCCATCATGGGGACTAGCGGGGCCTACGAGCAGTACTTC
TRBJ2-1 | . | 16 | . | TRBV2 | CASRELRQSSYNEQFF | TGTGCCAGCAGGGAACTCAGACAGAGCTCCTACAATGAGCAGTTCTTC
TRBJ2-4 | . | 18 | TRBD2 | TRBV13 | CASSLTRTSGLAKNIQYF | TGTGCCAGCAGCCTTACCCGGACTAGCGGGTTAGCCAAAAACATTCAGTACTTC
TRBJ2-5 | . | 12 | . | TRBV6-5 | CASRGQYLTQYF | TGTGCCAGCAGAGGACAGTATTTGACCCAGTACTTC
TRBJ1-3 | . | 15 | . | TRBV4-1 | CASSQDGGSGNTIYF | TGCGCCAGCAGCCAAGATGGCGGATCTGGAAACACCATATATTTT
TRBJ1-1 | . | 11 | . | TRBV20-1 | CSARYPLEGFF | TGCAGTGCTAGGTACCCGTTGGAGGGTTTCTTT
TRBJ2-1 | . | 14 | . | TRBV7-2 | CASIPDSSYNEQFF | TGTGCCAGCATCCCGGACAGTTCCTACAATGAGCAGTTCTTC
TRBJ1-1 | . | 12 | . | TRBV3-1/TRBV3-2 | CASSQYTGLAFF | TGTGCCAGCAGCCAATATACAGGGTTAGCTTTCTTT
TRBJ1-3 | . | 18 | TRBD1 | TRBV18 | CASSPLLGTGSSGNTIYF | TGTGCCAGCTCACCACTTTTAGGGACAGGGAGCTCTGGAAACACCATATATTTT
TRBJ2-7 | . | 16 | TRBD2 | TRBV6-1 | CASSAQTSGGHYEQYF | TGTGCCAGCAGTGCCCAGACTAGCGGGGGACACTACGAGCAGTACTTC
TRBJ1-1 | . | 14 | . | TRBV6-5 | CASSPTRLNTEAFF | TGTGCCAGCAGTCCGACCAGGTTGAACACTGAAGCTTTCTTT
TRBJ2-7 | . | 12 | . | TRBV29-1 | CSVEGRSYEQYF | TGCAGCGTTGAGGGCAGGTCCTACGAGCAGTACTTC
TRBJ2-7 | . | 14 | . | TRBV24-1 | CATSDFLPGSEQYF | TGTGCCACCAGTGATTTCCTGCCAGGTTCCGAGCAGTACTTC
TRBJ1-2 | . | 13 | . | TRBV25-1 | CASSDQGSRGYTF | TGTGCCAGCAGTGACCAGGGATCCCGTGGCTACACCTTC
TRBJ2-3 | . | 15 | TRBD2 | TRBV2 | CAASPLAVRTDTQYF | TGTGCCGCCAGCCCACTAGCGGTGCGCACAGATACGCAGTATTTT
TRBJ1-4 | . | 20 | TRBD1 | TRBV27 | CASSLRDPGTGDAEDEKLFF | TGTGCCAGCAGTTTACGGGACCCCGGGACAGGGGATGCGGAGGATGAAAAACTGTTTTTT
TRBJ1-2 | . | 12 | . | TRBV9 | CASSAIRGGYTF | TGTGCCAGCAGCGCGATAAGAGGTGGCTACACCTTC
TRBJ2-5 | . | 16 | TRBD1 | TRBV24-1 | CATSDYRGPFQETQYF | TGTGCCACCAGTGACTACAGGGGGCCCTTCCAAGAGACCCAGTACTTC
TRBJ1-2 | . | 13 | . | TRBV6-2/TRBV6-3 | CASSDLQALGYTF | TGTGCCAGCAGTGATTTACAGGCCCTCGGCTACACCTTC
TRBJ1-2 | . | 12 | . | TRBV12-5 | CASAIGGGGYTF | TGTGCTAGTGCCATAGGGGGGGGTGGCTACACCTTC
TRBJ2-1 | . | 20 | . | TRBV5-5 | CASSLVAGRGLMKGENEQFF | TGTGCCAGCAGCTTGGTGGCTGGGCGTGGGCTGATGAAAGGTGAGAATGAGCAGTTCTTC
TRBJ1-2 | . | 14 | . | TRBV19 | CASSSNQGNYGYTF | TGTGCCAGTAGTTCCAACCAGGGAAACTATGGCTACACCTTC
TRBJ1-4 | . | 12 | . | TRBV9 | CASSPSGEKLFF | TGTGCCAGCAGCCCCTCAGGTGAAAAACTGTTTTTT
TRBJ2-3 | . | 14 | . | TRBV10-3 | CAISESGVRDTQYF | TGTGCCATCAGTGAGTCGGGAGTTAGAGATACGCAGTATTTT
TRBJ2-7 | . | 15 | . | TRBV5-1 | CASSSGHLNSYEQYF | TGCGCCAGCAGCTCTGGACACCTGAACTCCTACGAGCAGTACTTC
TRBJ2-3 | . | 14 | TRBD2 | TRBV10-1 | CASSPTSGTDTQYF | TGCGCCAGCAGCCCGACTAGCGGCACAGATACGCAGTATTTT
TRBJ2-3 | . | 14 | . | TRBV2 | CASTPVRNTDTQYF | TGTGCCAGCACCCCAGTCCGAAACACAGATACGCAGTATTTT
TRBJ2-1 | once | 14 | . | TRBV9 | CASSVGGLYNEQFF | TGTGCCAGCAGCGTAGGAGGACTGTACAATGAGCAGTTCTTC
TRBJ2-1 | once | 17 | TRBD2 | TRBV11-2 | CASSLLGLAGWYNEQFF | TGTGCCAGCAGCCTACTCGGACTAGCGGGGTGGTACAATGAGCAGTTCTTC
TRBJ2-7 | . | 14 | TRBD1 | TRBV7-2 | CASSPRQGSHEQYF | TGTGCCAGCAGCCCTCGACAGGGATCCCACGAGCAGTACTTC
TRBJ1-2 | . | 15 | . | TRBV28 | CASSTSGLPNYGYTF | TGTGCCAGCAGTACTTCAGGGCTACCTAACTATGGCTACACCTTC
TRBJ1-1 | . | 12 | . | TRBV3-1/TRBV3-2 | CASSPRSTEAFF | TGTGCCAGCAGCCCTCGGTCCACTGAAGCTTTCTTT
TRBJ2-7 | . | 15 | TRBD2 | TRBV5-1 | CASSFGLAGVYEQYF | TGCGCCAGCAGCTTTGGGCTAGCGGGAGTCTACGAGCAGTACTTC
TRBJ1-4 | . | 15 | . | TRBV3-1/TRBV3-2 | CASSHAGRRNEKLFF | TGTGCCAGCAGCCATGCAGGGCGTCGTAATGAAAAACTGTTTTTT
TRBJ1-4 | . | 14 | TRBD1 | TRBV10-2 | CASSESGGYEKLFF | TGCGCCAGCAGTGAGTCAGGGGGCTATGAAAAACTGTTTTTT
TRBJ1-4 | . | 14 | TRBD1 | TRBV3-1/TRBV3-2 | CASSIRTGEEKLFF | TGTGCCAGCAGCATCCGGACAGGGGAAGAAAAACTGTTTTTT
TRBJ1-5 | . | 19 | TRBD1 | TRBV4-2 | CASSQNMRQGVEGRQPQHF | TGTGCCAGCAGCCAAAATATGCGACAGGGGGTCGAAGGTAGACAGCCCCAGCATTTT
TRBJ1-2 | . | 18 | TRBD1 | TRBV6-6 | CASSPRAGGTGGEYGYTF | TGTGCCAGCAGTCCACGCGCTGGGGGGACAGGGGGAGAATATGGCTACACCTTC
TRBJ1-4 | . | 18 | . | TRBV3-1/TRBV3-2 | CASSLGVVSYTTNEKLFF | TGTGCCAGCAGCCTAGGGGTTGTCTCTTATACAACTAATGAAAAACTGTTTTTT
TRBJ1-1 | . | 14 | TRBD1 | TRBV11-3 | CASSAGQGSTEAFF | TGTGCCAGCAGCGCCGGACAGGGGAGCACTGAAGCTTTCTTT
TRBJ1-1 | . | 15 | TRBD1 | TRBV28 | CASSLPHRGKTEAFF | TGTGCCAGCAGTTTACCGCACAGGGGGAAGACTGAAGCTTTCTTT
TRBJ1-2 | . | 14 | . | TRBV19 | CASSIFGANYGYTF | TGTGCCAGTAGTATATTCGGAGCTAACTATGGCTACACCTTC
TRBJ1-2 | . | 15 | . | TRBV2 | CASSEPRSGGYGYTF | TGTGCCAGCAGCGAGCCTCGGAGCGGAGGCTATGGCTACACCTTC
TRBJ2-4 | . | 14 | . | TRBV5-1 | CASSLAGTKNIQYF | TGCGCCAGCAGCTTGGCGGGTACCAAAAACATTCAGTACTTC
TRBJ1-2 | . | 14 | . | TRBV19 | CASLGMELSYGYTF | TGTGCCAGCCTGGGTATGGAGTTGAGCTATGGCTACACCTTC
TRBJ2-7 | . | 15 | . | TRBV21-1 | CASSKSDHGVYGQYF | TGTGCCAGCAGCAAGTCTGACCACGGGGTTTACGGGCAGTACTTC
TRBJ2-3 | . | 14 | . | TRBV6-2/TRBV6-3 | CASSYILVADTQYF | TGTGCCAGCAGTTACATCCTAGTAGCAGATACGCAGTATTTT
TRBJ1-6 | . | 12 | . | TRBV6-5 | CASSSSDSPLHF | TGTGCCAGCAGTTCCTCCGATTCACCCCTCCACTTT
TRBJ1-2 | once | 13 | . | TRBV2 | CASSGRAGDGYTF | TGTGCCAGCAGTGGCAGGGCGGGGGATGGCTACACCTTC
TRBJ2-5 | . | 11 | . | TRBV28 | CASSTSRAQYF | TGTGCCAGCAGCACGTCTCGGGCCCAGTACTTC
TRBJ1-2 | . | 12 | TRBD1 | TRBV2 | CARHRGSGGYTF | TGTGCCAGGCACAGGGGGTCTGGTGGCTACACCTTC